Listed below are T cell receptor beta chains from one sample, sequenced in a study of blood T cell repertoires in COVID-19. Repertoires were generated with immunoSEQ multiplex PCR, while TCRdb's copy carries only in-frame clones and drops some. The repertoire consists of 150,000 to 190,000 clones, with approximately 90% occurring once and the leading ten covering 2% to 3%. Sample: peripheral blood. The receptors were sampled from a woman aged 70-85 years with acute or convalescent COVID-19. The CDR3 runs from the conserved cysteine through the conserved F or W. Fields, in order: V gene, clone size, J gene, D gene, CDR3 protein, CDR3 DNA. A D gene is named only where the DNA matches it firmly. Only some rows state a clone size, as once, few, many or a class for expanded clones.

v_call: TRBV6-5
clone_size: .
j_call: TRBJ2-3
d_call: TRBD2
cdr3_aa: CASSSRGAPDTQYF
cdr3_nt: TGTGCCAGCAGTTCGCGGGGGGCCCCAGATACGCAGTATTTT

v_call: TRBV10-3
clone_size: .
j_call: TRBJ2-3
d_call: .
cdr3_aa: CAISDSNPGVGDTQYF
cdr3_nt: TGTGCCATCAGCGACTCGAATCCAGGGGTAGGGGATACGCAGTATTTT

v_call: TRBV28
clone_size: .
j_call: TRBJ1-5
d_call: .
cdr3_aa: CASSSAGTENQPQHF
cdr3_nt: TGTGCCAGCAGTTCCGCCGGGACTGAGAATCAGCCCCAGCATTTT

v_call: TRBV3-1/TRBV3-2
clone_size: .
j_call: TRBJ1-1
d_call: .
cdr3_aa: CASSQGGRETEAFF
cdr3_nt: TGTGCCAGCAGCCAGGGAGGAAGGGAGACTGAAGCTTTCTTT

v_call: TRBV18
clone_size: .
j_call: TRBJ1-5
d_call: .
cdr3_aa: CASSPPTSSNQPQHF
cdr3_nt: TGTGCCAGCTCTCCGCCTACTTCAAGTAATCAGCCCCAGCATTTT

v_call: TRBV30
clone_size: few
j_call: TRBJ1-2
d_call: .
cdr3_aa: CAWSVRQAYGYTF
cdr3_nt: TGTGCCTGGAGTGTCAGACAGGCCTATGGCTACACCTTC

v_call: TRBV19
clone_size: .
j_call: TRBJ1-5
d_call: .
cdr3_aa: CASSISRDIGHQPQHF
cdr3_nt: TGTGCCAGTAGTATCTCCCGGGACATAGGCCATCAGCCCCAGCATTTT

v_call: TRBV10-3
clone_size: .
j_call: TRBJ1-6
d_call: .
cdr3_aa: CAISEGGGDYNSPLHF
cdr3_nt: TGTGCCATCAGTGAAGGCGGGGGCGACTATAATTCACCCCTCCACTTT

v_call: TRBV2
clone_size: .
j_call: TRBJ2-5
d_call: TRBD1
cdr3_aa: CASSPDRGRIGETQYF
cdr3_nt: TGTGCCAGCAGCCCCGACAGGGGGCGTATCGGAGAGACCCAGTACTTC

v_call: TRBV6-1
clone_size: .
j_call: TRBJ1-6
d_call: .
cdr3_aa: CASSEARGGASPLHF
cdr3_nt: TGTGCCAGCAGTGAAGCGCGGGGGGGCGCGTCACCCCTCCACTTT

v_call: TRBV6-4
clone_size: .
j_call: TRBJ1-2
d_call: TRBD1
cdr3_aa: CASRGQGGDGSYGYTF
cdr3_nt: TGTGCCAGCAGAGGACAGGGGGGGGACGGCAGCTATGGCTACACCTTC

v_call: TRBV19
clone_size: .
j_call: TRBJ2-6
d_call: .
cdr3_aa: CASRAGRGTGANVLTF
cdr3_nt: TGTGCCAGTAGGGCGGGACGGGGGACCGGGGCCAACGTCCTGACTTTC

v_call: TRBV6-5
clone_size: once
j_call: TRBJ2-3
d_call: .
cdr3_aa: CASRRDSTDTQYF
cdr3_nt: TGTGCCAGCAGGAGGGACTCCACAGATACGCAGTATTTT

v_call: TRBV7-8
clone_size: .
j_call: TRBJ1-5
d_call: .
cdr3_aa: CASSISRVQDQPQHF
cdr3_nt: TGTGCCAGCAGCATATCCAGGGTTCAGGATCAGCCCCAGCATTTT

v_call: TRBV23-1
clone_size: .
j_call: TRBJ1-5
d_call: .
cdr3_aa: CASNYRGFGRQPQHF
cdr3_nt: TGCGCCAGCAACTACCGGGGTTTTGGGCGTCAGCCCCAGCATTTT

v_call: TRBV11-2
clone_size: .
j_call: TRBJ2-1
d_call: .
cdr3_aa: CASSLVDGSYNEQFF
cdr3_nt: TGTGCCAGCAGCTTAGTAGATGGCTCCTACAATGAGCAGTTCTTC

v_call: TRBV29-1
clone_size: .
j_call: TRBJ2-5
d_call: .
cdr3_aa: CSVEDHGWETQYF
cdr3_nt: TGCAGCGTTGAAGATCACGGGTGGGAGACCCAGTACTTC

v_call: TRBV4-3
clone_size: .
j_call: TRBJ1-4
d_call: .
cdr3_aa: CASSQDHPGVGNEKLFF
cdr3_nt: TGCGCCAGCAGCCAAGATCACCCGGGGGTCGGTAATGAAAAACTGTTTTTT

v_call: TRBV4-2
clone_size: .
j_call: TRBJ1-2
d_call: TRBD1
cdr3_aa: CASSQAGTGYGYTF
cdr3_nt: TGTGCCAGCAGCCAAGCTGGGACAGGGTATGGCTACACCTTC

v_call: TRBV11-2
clone_size: few
j_call: TRBJ2-5
d_call: TRBD2
cdr3_aa: CASSLGLAGGQETQYF
cdr3_nt: TGTGCCAGCAGCTTAGGGTTAGCGGGGGGTCAAGAGACCCAGTACTTC

v_call: TRBV3-1/TRBV3-2
clone_size: .
j_call: TRBJ1-2
d_call: TRBD1
cdr3_aa: CASSRGQGGFYGYTF
cdr3_nt: TGTGCCAGCAGCCGAGGACAGGGTGGCTTCTATGGCTACACCTTC

v_call: TRBV6-6
clone_size: .
j_call: TRBJ2-1
d_call: TRBD2
cdr3_aa: CASSRGGISSYNEQFF
cdr3_nt: TGTGCCAGCAGCCGGGGGGGGATTAGCTCCTACAATGAGCAGTTCTTC

v_call: TRBV27
clone_size: few
j_call: TRBJ2-7
d_call: TRBD1
cdr3_aa: CASSTGARGEQYF
cdr3_nt: TGTGCCAGCAGTACAGGGGCCCGCGGGGAGCAGTACTTC

v_call: TRBV5-8
clone_size: .
j_call: TRBJ2-5
d_call: .
cdr3_aa: CASSFNFQETQYF
cdr3_nt: TGTGCCAGCAGCTTTAATTTCCAAGAGACCCAGTACTTC

v_call: TRBV6-2/TRBV6-3
clone_size: .
j_call: TRBJ2-1
d_call: TRBD1
cdr3_aa: CASSYSRDRGYNEQFF
cdr3_nt: TGTGCCAGCAGTTACTCGAGGGACAGGGGTTACAATGAGCAGTTCTTC

v_call: TRBV12-5
clone_size: .
j_call: TRBJ1-3
d_call: .
cdr3_aa: CASGLNWPGNTIYF
cdr3_nt: TGTGCTAGTGGTTTGAATTGGCCTGGAAACACCATATATTTT

v_call: TRBV30
clone_size: .
j_call: TRBJ2-2
d_call: TRBD1
cdr3_aa: CAWTATGATTGELFF
cdr3_nt: TGTGCCTGGACTGCTACAGGGGCTACCACCGGGGAGCTGTTTTTT

v_call: TRBV28
clone_size: few
j_call: TRBJ1-3
d_call: .
cdr3_aa: CASSKGGRGNTIYF
cdr3_nt: TGTGCCAGCTCCAAGGGAGGGAGGGGAAACACCATATATTTT

v_call: TRBV7-8
clone_size: .
j_call: TRBJ2-1
d_call: .
cdr3_aa: CASSLDRREQFF
cdr3_nt: TGTGCCAGCAGCTTAGACAGGCGGGAGCAGTTCTTC

v_call: TRBV15
clone_size: .
j_call: TRBJ1-4
d_call: TRBD1
cdr3_aa: CGFGGTANEKLFF
cdr3_nt: TGTGGGTTCGGCGGGACAGCTAATGAAAAACTGTTTTTT

v_call: TRBV27
clone_size: few
j_call: TRBJ1-1
d_call: TRBD1
cdr3_aa: CASSRGPGTGSRGAFF
cdr3_nt: TGTGCCAGCAGTCGAGGGCCCGGGACAGGGTCCCGGGGAGCTTTCTTT

v_call: TRBV2
clone_size: .
j_call: TRBJ1-1
d_call: TRBD1
cdr3_aa: CASSATGADSLAEAFF
cdr3_nt: TGTGCCAGCAGTGCAACAGGGGCGGATAGCCTCGCTGAAGCTTTCTTT

v_call: TRBV7-9
clone_size: .
j_call: TRBJ1-4
d_call: .
cdr3_aa: CASSPRTGIGNEKLFF
cdr3_nt: TGTGCCAGCAGCCCCCGAACAGGGATTGGGAATGAAAAACTGTTTTTT

v_call: TRBV6-5
clone_size: .
j_call: TRBJ2-1
d_call: TRBD2
cdr3_aa: CASSSSGGLYNEQFF
cdr3_nt: TGTGCCAGCAGTTCGAGCGGGGGCCTCTACAATGAGCAGTTCTTC

v_call: TRBV27
clone_size: .
j_call: TRBJ1-2
d_call: .
cdr3_aa: CASSSLATNYGYTF
cdr3_nt: TGTGCCAGCAGTTCCCTCGCGACTAACTATGGCTACACCTTC

v_call: TRBV29-1
clone_size: .
j_call: TRBJ1-2
d_call: .
cdr3_aa: CSSRTGESGYTF
cdr3_nt: TGCAGCTCCCGGACGGGGGAGTCAGGCTACACCTTC

v_call: TRBV7-9
clone_size: .
j_call: TRBJ1-2
d_call: TRBD1
cdr3_aa: CASSTTTGTGYTF
cdr3_nt: TGTGCCAGCAGCACCACGACAGGGACCGGCTACACCTTC

v_call: TRBV10-3
clone_size: .
j_call: TRBJ1-1
d_call: TRBD1
cdr3_aa: CAISRQGQVNTEAFF
cdr3_nt: TGTGCCATCAGCAGACAGGGCCAAGTGAACACTGAAGCTTTCTTT

v_call: TRBV6-1
clone_size: .
j_call: TRBJ2-5
d_call: TRBD2
cdr3_aa: CASSEALLAGGETQYF
cdr3_nt: TGTGCCAGCAGTGAAGCGCTCCTAGCGGGGGGGGAGACCCAGTACTTC

v_call: TRBV7-9
clone_size: .
j_call: TRBJ1-2
d_call: TRBD1
cdr3_aa: CASSLLGTGVHYGYTF
cdr3_nt: TGTGCCAGCAGCTTACTGGGGACAGGGGTTCACTATGGCTACACCTTC

v_call: TRBV12-3/TRBV12-4
clone_size: .
j_call: TRBJ1-2
d_call: .
cdr3_aa: CASSFWGGAGYTF
cdr3_nt: TGTGCCAGCAGTTTCTGGGGAGGGGCTGGCTACACCTTC

v_call: TRBV19
clone_size: .
j_call: TRBJ1-2
d_call: TRBD1
cdr3_aa: CASSLDDRVEGYTF
cdr3_nt: TGTGCCAGTAGTCTCGACGACAGGGTAGAGGGCTACACCTTC